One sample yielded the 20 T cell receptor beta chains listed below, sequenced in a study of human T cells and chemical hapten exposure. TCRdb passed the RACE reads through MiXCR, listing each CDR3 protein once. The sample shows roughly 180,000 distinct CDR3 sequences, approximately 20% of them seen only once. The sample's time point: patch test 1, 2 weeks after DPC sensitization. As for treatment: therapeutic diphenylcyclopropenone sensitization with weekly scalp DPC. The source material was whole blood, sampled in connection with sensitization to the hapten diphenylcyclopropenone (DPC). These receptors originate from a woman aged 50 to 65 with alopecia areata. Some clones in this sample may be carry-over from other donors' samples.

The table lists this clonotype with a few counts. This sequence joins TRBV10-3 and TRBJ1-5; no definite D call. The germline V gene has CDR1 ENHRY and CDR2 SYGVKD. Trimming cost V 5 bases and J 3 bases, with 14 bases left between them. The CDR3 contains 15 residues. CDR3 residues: CAISYGSRLNQPQHF. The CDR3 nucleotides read TGTGCCATCAGTTACGGGAGTAGGCTCAATCAGCCCCAGCATTTT.

CDR3 protein: CASSFSYLSSYEQYF. The CDR3, as DNA: TGTGCCAGCAGCTTCTCCTATCTGAGCTCCTACGAGCAGTACTTC. V is TRBV11-2 and J is TRBJ2-7, with D unresolved. Germline values: CDR1 SGHAT, CDR2 FQNNGV. V was clipped by 3 bases and J by 0 bases, with 12 bases between them. CDR3 size: 15 residues. The full variable domain, its missing parts supplied by reference TRBV11-2 and TRBJ2-7, is EAGVAQSPRYKIIEKRQSVAFWCNPISGHATLYWYQQILGQGPKLLIQFQNNGVVDDSQLPKDRFSAERLKGVDSTLKIQPAKLEDSAVYLCASSFSYLSSYEQYFGPGTRLTVT.

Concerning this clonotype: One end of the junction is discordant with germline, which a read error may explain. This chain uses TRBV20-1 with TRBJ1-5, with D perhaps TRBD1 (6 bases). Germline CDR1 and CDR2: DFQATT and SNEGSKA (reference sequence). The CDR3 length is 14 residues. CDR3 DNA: TGCAGTGCTAGCCTGGGGGCAAGCAATCAGCCCCGGCATTTT. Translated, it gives CSASLGASNQPRHF.

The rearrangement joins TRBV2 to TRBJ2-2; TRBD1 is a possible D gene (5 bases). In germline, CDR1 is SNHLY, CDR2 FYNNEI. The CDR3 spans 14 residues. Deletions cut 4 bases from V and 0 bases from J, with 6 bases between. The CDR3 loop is CASSGQSNTGELFF. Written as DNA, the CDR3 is TGTGCCAGCAGTGGACAGTCGAACACCGGGGAGCTGTTTTTT.

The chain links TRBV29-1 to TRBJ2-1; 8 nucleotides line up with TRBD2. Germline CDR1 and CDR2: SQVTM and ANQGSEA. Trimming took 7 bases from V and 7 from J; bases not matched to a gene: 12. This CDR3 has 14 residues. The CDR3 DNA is TGCAGCGCAAATCCCAGCGGGAGTAGAAATGAGCAGTTCTTC. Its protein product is CSANPSGSRNEQFF.

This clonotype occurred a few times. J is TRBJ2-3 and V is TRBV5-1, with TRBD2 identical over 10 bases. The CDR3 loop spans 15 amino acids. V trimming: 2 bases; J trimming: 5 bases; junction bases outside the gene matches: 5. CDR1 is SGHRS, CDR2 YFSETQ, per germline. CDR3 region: CASSFTSGTEDTQYF. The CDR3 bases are TGCGCCAGCAGCTTTACTAGCGGGACTGAAGATACGCAGTATTTT.

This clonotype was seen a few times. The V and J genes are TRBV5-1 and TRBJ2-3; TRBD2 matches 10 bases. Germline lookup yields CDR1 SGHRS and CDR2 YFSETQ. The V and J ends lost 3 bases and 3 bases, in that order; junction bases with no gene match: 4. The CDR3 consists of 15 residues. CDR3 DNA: TGCGCCAGCAGCTATCAGGGACTAGCGACAGATACGCAGTATTTT. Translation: CASSYQGLATDTQYF. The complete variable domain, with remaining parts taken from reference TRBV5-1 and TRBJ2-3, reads KAGVTQTPRYLIKTRGQQVTLSCSPISGHRSVSWYQQTPGQGLQFLFEYFSETQRNKGNFPGRFSGRQFSNSRSEMNVSTLELGDSALYLCASSYQGLATDTQYFGPGTRLTVL.

The CDR3, as DNA: TGTGCCAGCAGCTTCACTGAAATGAACACTGAAGCTTTCTTT. It specifies CASSFTEMNTEAFF. The chain links TRBV6-1 to TRBJ1-1; D not certain. V was trimmed by 6 bases and J by 0 bases, leaving 11 bases between them. This CDR3 spans 14 amino acids. Germline V gene lookup returns CDR1 MNHNS and CDR2 SASEGT.

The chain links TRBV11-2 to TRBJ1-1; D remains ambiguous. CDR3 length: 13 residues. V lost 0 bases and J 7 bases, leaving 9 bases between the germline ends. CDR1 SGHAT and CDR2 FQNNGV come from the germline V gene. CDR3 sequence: CASSLDFAGEAFF. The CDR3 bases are TGTGCCAGCAGCTTAGATTTTGCAGGTGAAGCTTTCTTT.

CDR3 bases: TGTGCCAGCAGCACAGGGGGCGGGTGGACAGATACGCAGTATTTT. It specifies CASSTGGGWTDTQYF. The rearrangement links TRBV7-9 to TRBJ2-3, with TRBD1 identical over 9 bases. With V trimmed by 5 bases and J by 3 bases, 6 bases remained unmatched. The CDR3 loop spans 15 amino acids. CDR1 is SEHNR, CDR2 FQNEAQ, per germline (reference sequence).

The DNA for the CDR3 is TGTGCCAGCATTGGGGGGGCGCGGGCTTTCTTT. This gives the protein CASIGGARAFF. The chain couples TRBV25-1 to TRBJ1-1, with a possible D match to TRBD1 (6 bases). The CDR3 sequence is 11 residues long. With 7 bases removed from V and 11 bases from J, the gap between germline ends came to 14 bases. Germline CDR1 and CDR2: MGHDK and SYGVNS.

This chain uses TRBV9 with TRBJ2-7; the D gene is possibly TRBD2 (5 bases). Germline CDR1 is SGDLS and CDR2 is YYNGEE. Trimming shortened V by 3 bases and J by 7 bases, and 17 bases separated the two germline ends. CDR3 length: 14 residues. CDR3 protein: CASSGTGSGEEQYF. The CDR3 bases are TGTGCCAGCAGCGGCACCGGGTCTGGGGAGGAGCAGTACTTC.

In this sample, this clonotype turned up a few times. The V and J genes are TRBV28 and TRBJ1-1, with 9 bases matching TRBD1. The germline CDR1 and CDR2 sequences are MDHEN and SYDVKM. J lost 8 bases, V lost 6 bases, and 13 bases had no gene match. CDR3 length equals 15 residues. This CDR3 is CASRPRDRAFSEAFF. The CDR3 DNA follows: TGTGCCAGCAGGCCCCGGGACAGGGCATTTTCCGAAGCTTTCTTT. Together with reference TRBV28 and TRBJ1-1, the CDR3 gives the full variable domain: DVKVTQSSRYLVKRTGEKVFLECVQDMDHENMFWYRQDPGLGLRLIYFSYDVKMKEKGDIPEGYSVSREKKERFSLILESASTNQTSMYLCASRPRDRAFSEAFFGQGTRLTVV.

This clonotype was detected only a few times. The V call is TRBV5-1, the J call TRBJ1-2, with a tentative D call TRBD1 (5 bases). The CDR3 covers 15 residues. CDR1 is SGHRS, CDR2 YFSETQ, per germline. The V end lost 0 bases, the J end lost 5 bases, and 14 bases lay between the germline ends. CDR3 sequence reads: CASSLDGGFSYGYTF. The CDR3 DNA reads TGCGCCAGCAGCTTGGATGGGGGGTTTTCGTATGGCTACACCTTC.

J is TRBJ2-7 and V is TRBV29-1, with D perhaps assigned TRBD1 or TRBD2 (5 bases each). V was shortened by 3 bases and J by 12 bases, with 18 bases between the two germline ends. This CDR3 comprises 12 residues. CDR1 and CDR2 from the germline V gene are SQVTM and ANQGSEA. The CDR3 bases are TGCAGCGTTGAGTTATTTGGGGGAGCGCCGTACTTC. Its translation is CSVELFGGAPYF.

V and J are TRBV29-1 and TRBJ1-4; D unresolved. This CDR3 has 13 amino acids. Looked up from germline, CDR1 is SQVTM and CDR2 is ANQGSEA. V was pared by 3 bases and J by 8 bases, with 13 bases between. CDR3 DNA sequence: TGCAGCGTTGACCAGTGGGGTGGCGAAAAACTGTTTTTT. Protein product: CSVDQWGGEKLFF.

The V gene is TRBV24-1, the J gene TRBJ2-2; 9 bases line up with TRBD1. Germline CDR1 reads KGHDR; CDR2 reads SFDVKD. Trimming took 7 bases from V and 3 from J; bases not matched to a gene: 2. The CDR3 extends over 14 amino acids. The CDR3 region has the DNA TGTGCCACCAGGGGACAGGGCGACACCGGGGAGCTGTTTTTT. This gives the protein CATRGQGDTGELFF.

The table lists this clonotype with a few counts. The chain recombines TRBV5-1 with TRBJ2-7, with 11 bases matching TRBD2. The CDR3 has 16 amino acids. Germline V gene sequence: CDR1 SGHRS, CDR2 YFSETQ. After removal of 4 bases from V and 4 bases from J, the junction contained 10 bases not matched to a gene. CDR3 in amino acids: CASSPSSSGRLYEQYF. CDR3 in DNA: TGCGCCAGCAGCCCCTCGTCTAGCGGGAGGTTGTACGAGCAGTACTTC.

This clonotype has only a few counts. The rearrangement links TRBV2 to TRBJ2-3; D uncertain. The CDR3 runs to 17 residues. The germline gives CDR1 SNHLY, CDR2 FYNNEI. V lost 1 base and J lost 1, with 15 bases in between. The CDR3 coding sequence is TGTGCCAGCAGTGAAGAAAGGAGAGTCCCGGGCACAGATACGCAGTATTTT. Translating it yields CASSEERRVPGTDTQYF.

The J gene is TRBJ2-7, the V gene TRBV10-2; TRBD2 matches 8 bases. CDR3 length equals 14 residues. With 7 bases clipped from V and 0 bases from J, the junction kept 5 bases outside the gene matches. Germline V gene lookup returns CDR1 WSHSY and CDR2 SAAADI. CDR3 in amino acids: CASNIAGSSYEQYF. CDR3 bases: TGCGCCAGCAATATAGCGGGAAGCTCCTACGAGCAGTACTTC.